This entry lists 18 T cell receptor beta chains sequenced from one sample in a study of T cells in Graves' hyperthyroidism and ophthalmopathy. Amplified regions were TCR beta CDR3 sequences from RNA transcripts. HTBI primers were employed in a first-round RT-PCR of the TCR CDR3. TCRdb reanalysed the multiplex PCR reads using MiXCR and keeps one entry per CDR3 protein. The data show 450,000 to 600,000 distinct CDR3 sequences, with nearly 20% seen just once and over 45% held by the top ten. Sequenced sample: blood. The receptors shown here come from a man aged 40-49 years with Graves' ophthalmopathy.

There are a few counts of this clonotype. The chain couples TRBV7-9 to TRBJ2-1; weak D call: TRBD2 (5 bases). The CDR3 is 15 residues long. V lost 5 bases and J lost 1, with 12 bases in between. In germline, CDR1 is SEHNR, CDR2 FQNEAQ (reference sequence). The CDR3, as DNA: TGTGCCAGCAGCCCGCCCCTAGCATCCTACAATGAGCAGTTCTTC. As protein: CASSPPLASYNEQFF.

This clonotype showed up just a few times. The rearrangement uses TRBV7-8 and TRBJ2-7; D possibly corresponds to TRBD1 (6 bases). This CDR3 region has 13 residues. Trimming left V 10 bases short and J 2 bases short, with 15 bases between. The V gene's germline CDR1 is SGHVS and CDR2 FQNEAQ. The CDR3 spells CATTYRAPYEQYF. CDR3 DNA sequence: TGTGCCACCACGTACAGGGCCCCCTACGAGCAGTACTTC.

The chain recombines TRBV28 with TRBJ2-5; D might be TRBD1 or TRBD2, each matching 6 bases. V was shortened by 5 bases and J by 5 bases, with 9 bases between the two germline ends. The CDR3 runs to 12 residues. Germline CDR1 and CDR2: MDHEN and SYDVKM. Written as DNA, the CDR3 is TGTGCCAGCAGTGGGGGGCAGGAGACCCAGTACTTC. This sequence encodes CASSGGQETQYF.

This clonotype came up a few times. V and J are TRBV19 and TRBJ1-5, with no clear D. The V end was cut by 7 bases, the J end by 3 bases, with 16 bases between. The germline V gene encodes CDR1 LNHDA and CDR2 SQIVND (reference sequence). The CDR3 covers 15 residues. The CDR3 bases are TGTGCCAGTACAAAAGGGCAATTCACCAATCAGCCCCAGCATTTT. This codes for CASTKGQFTNQPQHF.

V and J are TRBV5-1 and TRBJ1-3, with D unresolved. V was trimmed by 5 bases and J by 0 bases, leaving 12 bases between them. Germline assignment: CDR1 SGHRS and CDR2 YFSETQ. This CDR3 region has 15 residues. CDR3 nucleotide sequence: TGCGCCAGCAGTCACGGACGGAGCTCTGGAAACACCATATATTTT. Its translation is CASSHGRSSGNTIYF.

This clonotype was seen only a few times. For the CDR3, the DNA is TGCGCCAGCAGCTTGTCCCCCGGGACAGGGAATGAAAAACTGTTTTTT. Encoded protein: CASSLSPGTGNEKLFF. The chain is built from TRBV5-1 and TRBJ1-4; 9 positions match TRBD1. CDR3 length: 16 residues. The germline CDR1 and CDR2 sequences are SGHRS and YFSETQ. Trimming took 1 base from V and 5 from J; bases not matched to a gene: 6.

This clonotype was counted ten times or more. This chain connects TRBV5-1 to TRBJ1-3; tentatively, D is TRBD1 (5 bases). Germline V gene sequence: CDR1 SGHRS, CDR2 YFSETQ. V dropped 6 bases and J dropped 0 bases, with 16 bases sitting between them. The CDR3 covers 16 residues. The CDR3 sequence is CASNPGHYSSGNTIYF. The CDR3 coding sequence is TGCGCCAGCAACCCTGGACACTACAGCTCTGGAAACACCATATATTTT.

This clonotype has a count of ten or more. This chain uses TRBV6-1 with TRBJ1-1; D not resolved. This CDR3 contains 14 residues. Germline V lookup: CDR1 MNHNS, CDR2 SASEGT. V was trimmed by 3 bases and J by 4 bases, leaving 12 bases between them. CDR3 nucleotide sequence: TGTGCCAGCAGTGAGTATCGGGTGGTCACTGAAGCTTTCTTT. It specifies CASSEYRVVTEAFF.

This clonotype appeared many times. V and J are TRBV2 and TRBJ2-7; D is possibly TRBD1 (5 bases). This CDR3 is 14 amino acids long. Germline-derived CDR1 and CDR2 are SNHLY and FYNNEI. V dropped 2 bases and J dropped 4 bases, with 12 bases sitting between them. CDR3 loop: CASSEYEGEYEQYF. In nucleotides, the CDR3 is TGTGCCAGCAGTGAATACGAAGGGGAATACGAGCAGTACTTC.

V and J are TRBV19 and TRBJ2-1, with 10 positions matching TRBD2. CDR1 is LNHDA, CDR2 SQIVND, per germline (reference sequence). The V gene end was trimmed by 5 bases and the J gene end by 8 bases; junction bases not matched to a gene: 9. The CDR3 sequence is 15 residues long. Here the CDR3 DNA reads TGTGCCAGTAGTGACCCTAGCGGGAGTTATGATGAGCAGTTCTTC. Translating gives CASSDPSGSYDEQFF.

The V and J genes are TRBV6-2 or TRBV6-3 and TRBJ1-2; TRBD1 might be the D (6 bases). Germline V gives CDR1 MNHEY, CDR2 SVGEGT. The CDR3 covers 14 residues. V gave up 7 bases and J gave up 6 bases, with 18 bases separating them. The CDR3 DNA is TGTGCCAGCAACAACCCTCTGGGGGCGGATGGCTACACCTTC. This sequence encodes CASNNPLGADGYTF.

The CDR3 spells CASSQVGVAYEQYF. CDR3 DNA sequence: TGTGCCAGCAGCCAAGTCGGGGTCGCCTACGAGCAGTACTTC. The rearrangement uses TRBV14 and TRBJ2-7, with D possibly matching TRBD2 (5 bases). The ends were cut back, 1 base at V and 2 bases at J, with 9 bases in the middle. The CDR3 is made up of 14 amino acids. Germline V gene data show CDR1 as SGHDN and CDR2 as FVKESK.

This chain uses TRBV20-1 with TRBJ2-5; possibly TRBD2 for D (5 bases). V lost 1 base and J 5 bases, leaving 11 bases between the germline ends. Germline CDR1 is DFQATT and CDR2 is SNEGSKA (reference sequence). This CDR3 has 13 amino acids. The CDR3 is CSARGGSGETQYF. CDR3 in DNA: TGCAGTGCTAGAGGTGGGAGTGGTGAGACCCAGTACTTC.

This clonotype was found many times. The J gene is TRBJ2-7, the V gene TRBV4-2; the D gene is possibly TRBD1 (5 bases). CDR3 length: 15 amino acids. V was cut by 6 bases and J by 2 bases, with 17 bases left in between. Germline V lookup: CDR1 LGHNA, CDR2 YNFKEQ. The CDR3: CASRAGAATTYEQYF. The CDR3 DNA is TGTGCCAGCAGGGCTGGGGCAGCTACAACCTACGAGCAGTACTTC.

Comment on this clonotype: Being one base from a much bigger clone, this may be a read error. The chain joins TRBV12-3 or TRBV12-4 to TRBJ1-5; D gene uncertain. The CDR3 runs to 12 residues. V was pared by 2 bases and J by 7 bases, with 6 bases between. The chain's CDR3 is CASSLPRQPQHF. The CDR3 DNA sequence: TGTGCCAGCAGTTTACCGAGGCAGCCCCAGCATTTT.

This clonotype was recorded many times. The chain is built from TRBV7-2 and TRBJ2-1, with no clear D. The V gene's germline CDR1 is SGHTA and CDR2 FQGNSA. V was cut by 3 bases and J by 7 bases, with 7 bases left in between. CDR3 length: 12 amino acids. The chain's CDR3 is CASSFPFNEQFF. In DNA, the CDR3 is TGTGCCAGCAGCTTCCCGTTTAATGAGCAGTTCTTC.

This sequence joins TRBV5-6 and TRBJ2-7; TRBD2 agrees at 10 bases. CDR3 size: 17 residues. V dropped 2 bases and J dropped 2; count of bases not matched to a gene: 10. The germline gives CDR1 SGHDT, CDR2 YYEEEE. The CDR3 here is CASSFLAGDGVAYEQYF. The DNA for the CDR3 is TGTGCCAGCAGCTTTCTAGCGGGAGATGGGGTGGCCTACGAGCAGTACTTC. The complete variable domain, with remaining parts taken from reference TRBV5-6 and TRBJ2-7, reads DAGVTQSPTHLIKTRGQQVTLRCSPKSGHDTVSWYQQALGQGPQFIFQYYEEEERQRGNFPDRFSGHQFPNYSSELNVNALLLGDSALYLCASSFLAGDGVAYEQYFGPGTRLTVT.

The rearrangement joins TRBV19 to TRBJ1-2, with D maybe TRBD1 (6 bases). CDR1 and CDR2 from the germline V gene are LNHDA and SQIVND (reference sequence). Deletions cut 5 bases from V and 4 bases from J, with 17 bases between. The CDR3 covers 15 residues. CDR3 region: CASSRGQNGAYGYTF. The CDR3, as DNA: TGTGCCAGTAGTCGTGGACAGAATGGAGCCTATGGCTACACCTTC.